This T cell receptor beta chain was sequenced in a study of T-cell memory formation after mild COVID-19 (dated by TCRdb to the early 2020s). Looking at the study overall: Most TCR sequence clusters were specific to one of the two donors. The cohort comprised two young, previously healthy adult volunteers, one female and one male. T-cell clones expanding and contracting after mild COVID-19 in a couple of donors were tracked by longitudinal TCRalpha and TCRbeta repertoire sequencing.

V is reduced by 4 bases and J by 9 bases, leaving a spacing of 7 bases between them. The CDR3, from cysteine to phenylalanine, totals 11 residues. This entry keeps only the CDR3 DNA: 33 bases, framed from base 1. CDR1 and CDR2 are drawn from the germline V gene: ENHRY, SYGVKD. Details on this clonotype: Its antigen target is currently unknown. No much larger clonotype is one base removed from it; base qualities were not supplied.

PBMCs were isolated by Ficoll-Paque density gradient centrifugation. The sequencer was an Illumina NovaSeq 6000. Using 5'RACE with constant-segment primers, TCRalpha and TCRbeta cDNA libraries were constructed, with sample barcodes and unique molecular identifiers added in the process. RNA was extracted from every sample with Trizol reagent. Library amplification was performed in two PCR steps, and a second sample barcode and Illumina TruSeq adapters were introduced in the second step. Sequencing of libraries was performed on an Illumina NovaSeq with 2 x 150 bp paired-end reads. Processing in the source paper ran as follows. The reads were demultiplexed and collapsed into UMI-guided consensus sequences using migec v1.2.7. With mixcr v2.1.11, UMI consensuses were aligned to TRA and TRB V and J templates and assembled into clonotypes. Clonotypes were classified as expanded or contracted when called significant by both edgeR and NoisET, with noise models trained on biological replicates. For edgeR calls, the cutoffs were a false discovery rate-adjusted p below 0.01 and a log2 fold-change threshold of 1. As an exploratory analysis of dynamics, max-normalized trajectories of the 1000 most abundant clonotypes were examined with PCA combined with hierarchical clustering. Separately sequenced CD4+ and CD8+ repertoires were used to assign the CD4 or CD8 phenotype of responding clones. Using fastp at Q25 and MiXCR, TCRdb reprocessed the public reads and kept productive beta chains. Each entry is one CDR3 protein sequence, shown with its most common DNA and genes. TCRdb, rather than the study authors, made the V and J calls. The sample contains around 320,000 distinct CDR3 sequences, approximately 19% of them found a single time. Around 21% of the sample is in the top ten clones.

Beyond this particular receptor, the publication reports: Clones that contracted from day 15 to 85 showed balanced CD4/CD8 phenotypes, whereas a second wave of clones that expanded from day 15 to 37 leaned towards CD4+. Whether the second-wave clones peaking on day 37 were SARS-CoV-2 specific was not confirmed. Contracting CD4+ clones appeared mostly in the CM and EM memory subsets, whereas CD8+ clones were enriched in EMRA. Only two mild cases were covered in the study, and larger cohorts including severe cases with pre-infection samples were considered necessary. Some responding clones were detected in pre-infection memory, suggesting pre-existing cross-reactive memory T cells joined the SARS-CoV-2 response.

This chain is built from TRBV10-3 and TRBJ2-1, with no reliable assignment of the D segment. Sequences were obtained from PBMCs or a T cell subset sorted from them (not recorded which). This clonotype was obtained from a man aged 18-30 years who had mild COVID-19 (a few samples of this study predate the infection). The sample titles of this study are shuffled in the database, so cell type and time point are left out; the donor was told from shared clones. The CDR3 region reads CAISGDFEQFF. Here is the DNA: TGTGCCATCAGTGGGGATTTTGAGCAGTTCTTC.